This TCR beta chain stems from a study of T cell repertoires in cytomegalovirus infection (dated by TCRdb to between 2018 and 2021). With respect to the entire study: Recently identified HLA-C-restricted CMV epitopes, whose presentation resists viral immunomodulation, were targeted by peptide stimulations together with well-studied HLA-B-restricted epitopes. Because public TCR beta signatures pointed to carriage of CMV infection together with the matching HLA type, the HLA type of each donor mattered for the analysis.

Concerning this clonotype: What antigen it recognizes has not been identified. Within one base of it there is no much larger clone, and no base qualities were kept.

For sequencing, an Illumina HiSeq 1500 was employed. In TCRdb, the public reads were trimmed at Q25 with fastp and aligned with MiXCR, with productive beta chains retained. Rows with one shared CDR3 protein collapse into an entry with the most common genes and DNA. This sample lists hundreds of thousands of distinct CDR3 sequences; around 29% were detected once. Jointly, the top ten make up over 11% of the sample. Taken from cysteine to phenylalanine, the CDR3 has 13 residues. Only CDR3 DNA remains: 39 bases, in frame from the first base. V loses 0 bases of germline sequence and J loses 7 bases, and the interval between the two ends is 5 bases. In the germline V gene, CDR1 corresponds to KGHDR and CDR2 to SFDVKD. General conclusions and limits of the study: Carriers of CMV infection plus the relevant HLA type were discriminated by the cumulative frequency of public TCR beta family members in the study cohort and in an independent approximately 400-donor cohort. In the ex vivo response, HLA-C-restricted CMV-specific TCR beta clonotypes were dominant, and in two of eight donors the single most frequent clonotype came from this HLA-C-restricted group.

The treatment or condition label here, explained by the study, means: in vitro stimulation with specific CMV peptide epitopes to enrich CMV-specific T cells. The sequence derives from a human donor in good health (CMV status not recorded). Some clones in this sample may be carry-over from other donors' samples. Sequencing was performed on cultured CD8+ T cells from PBMCs, taken from culture after CMV antigen stimulation. The chain is assembled from TRBV24-1 and TRBJ2-2; a weak D assignment points to TRBD2 (5 bases agree). For the CDR3, the sequence is CATSDLGSGELFF. The DNA is as follows: TGTGCCACCAGTGATTTGGGGAGCGGGGAGCTGTTTTTT.